The rows below give T cell receptor beta chains drawn from one sample of a study of OX40 agonist ivuxolimab in advanced cancers. TCRdb's copy holds only in-frame clones and misses some; the assay was immunoSEQ multiplex PCR. The sample records over 95,000 clones, roughly 95% being singletons. The sequencing here drew on CD4+ or CD8+ T cells sorted from blood, taken in a trial of the OX40 agonist ivuxolimab. These receptors originate from an adult with an advanced solid tumor such as melanoma, head and neck, liver or kidney cancer. The CDR3 runs from the conserved cysteine through the conserved F or W. A D gene is named only where the DNA matches it firmly. Clone size is stated in some rows and not others, as once, few, many or a class when expanded.

D	J	V	size	DNA	CDR3
-	TRBJ2-7	TRBV7-8	once	TGTGCCAGCAGCTTAGCGAGGGGGAGCTCCTACGAGCAGTACTTC	CASSLARGSSYEQYF
-	TRBJ2-3	TRBV4-2	-	TGTGCCAGCAGCCTCCGGGACTCCCCAGATACGCAGTATTTT	CASSLRDSPDTQYF
TRBD1	TRBJ1-1	TRBV28	-	TGTGCCAGCAGTTTATATGACAGGGGCTTACCTTCGAACACTGAAGCTTTCTTT	CASSLYDRGLPSNTEAFF
-	TRBJ2-1	TRBV9	-	TGTGCCAGCGGGACGTCCTACAATGAGCAGTTCTTC	CASGTSYNEQFF
-	TRBJ2-7	TRBV27	-	TGTGCCAGCAGTTTGGGACTTATTAGCGAGCAGTACTTC	CASSLGLISEQYF
-	TRBJ2-7	TRBV30	-	TGTGCCTGGGCTACCGGGCGAGGCTACGAGCAGTACTTC	CAWATGRGYEQYF
TRBD1	TRBJ2-1	TRBV28	-	TGTGCCAGCAGTGGGACAGCTTACAATGAGCAGTTCTTC	CASSGTAYNEQFF
-	TRBJ2-7	TRBV5-1	-	TGCGCCAGCAGCTTGGTACCGGATAGCTCCTACGAGCAGTACTTC	CASSLVPDSSYEQYF
-	TRBJ2-1	TRBV4-1	-	TGCGCCAGCAGCCCTGACACTCAAGCCCCCTACAATGAGCAGTTCTTC	CASSPDTQAPYNEQFF
TRBD1	TRBJ1-2	TRBV15	-	TGTGCCACCAGCCCCCCGGGACAGGGCTTCTCCTATGGCTACACCTTC	CATSPPGQGFSYGYTF
-	TRBJ1-2	TRBV5-4	-	TGTGCCAGCAGCTTGGACAGCGCTAACTATGGCTACACCTTC	CASSLDSANYGYTF
TRBD2	TRBJ2-1	TRBV5-1	-	TGCGCCAGCAGACCTACTAGCGGGGGGGAAAATGAGCAGTTCTTC	CASRPTSGGENEQFF
TRBD1	TRBJ1-1	TRBV7-6	-	TGTGCCAGCAGCTTATTCCAGGACAGGGCGGATGAAGCTTTCTTT	CASSLFQDRADEAFF
-	TRBJ2-4	TRBV19	-	TGTGCCAGTAGTATCGAGGCGACGGGACAAAACATTCAGTACTTC	CASSIEATGQNIQYF
-	TRBJ1-2	TRBV19	-	TGTGCCAGTAGTATCGGGGCAGGGTATGGCTACACCTTC	CASSIGAGYGYTF
-	TRBJ1-1	TRBV6-5	once	TGTGCCAGCATCTCGTGGGGCGCAGGCACTGAAGCTTTCTTT	CASISWGAGTEAFF
TRBD1	TRBJ1-1	TRBV9	-	TGTGCCAGTCAGGGGGCGACGAACACTGAAGCTTTCTTT	CASQGATNTEAFF
TRBD1	TRBJ1-5	TRBV6-1	-	TGTGCCAGCTACAGGGGGCCGGGGAATCAGCCCCAGCATTTT	CASYRGPGNQPQHF
-	TRBJ2-1	TRBV28	-	TGTGCCAGCAGTGGAATAGAAATTTCGACGGATGAGCAGTTCTTC	CASSGIEISTDEQFF
-	TRBJ2-7	TRBV9	-	TGTGCCAGCAGCGTAGTCCCCGCAGAGTCCTACGAGCAGTACTTC	CASSVVPAESYEQYF
-	TRBJ2-7	TRBV11-2	few	TGTGCCAGCAGCTTGGCACAGGTTCTCCACGAGCAGTACTTC	CASSLAQVLHEQYF
TRBD2	TRBJ2-7	TRBV27	-	TGTGCCAGCAAGTCTAGCGGGGGGCACTACGAGCAGTACTTC	CASKSSGGHYEQYF
TRBD2	TRBJ2-1	TRBV9	once	TGTGCCAGCAGCACCGGACTAGCGGGAGTAAGTACCTACAATGAGCAGTTCTTC	CASSTGLAGVSTYNEQFF
TRBD2	TRBJ2-7	TRBV15	once	TGTGCCACCAGCAGAGATGGGACTACCTCCCGGGAGCAGTACTTC	CATSRDGTTSREQYF
TRBD1	TRBJ2-1	TRBV5-4	-	TGTGCCAGCACCCGGACAGGTGAAATGAATGAGCAGTTCTTC	CASTRTGEMNEQFF
-	TRBJ1-2	TRBV13	-	TGTGCCAGCAGCCTACCGGACGACTATGGCTACACCTTC	CASSLPDDYGYTF
-	TRBJ1-2	TRBV27	-	TGTGCCAGCAGTTCAGGAACAGGGAACTATGGCTACACCTTC	CASSSGTGNYGYTF
TRBD2	TRBJ2-1	TRBV9	-	TGTGCCAGCAGCGTAGAAGGCGTTAGCGGGGGTTTCGATGAGCAGTTCTTC	CASSVEGVSGGFDEQFF
-	TRBJ2-7	TRBV28	-	TGTGCCAGCAGTCTGGATCCGGGGCCCGAGCAGTACTTC	CASSLDPGPEQYF
-	TRBJ2-3	TRBV9	once	TGTGCCAGCAGCGTAGATCCGGGAGCCATGACAGATACGCAGTATTTT	CASSVDPGAMTDTQYF
-	TRBJ1-1	TRBV2	-	TGTGCCAGCCAACCTGGTCGGGGGAACACTGAAGCTTTCTTT	CASQPGRGNTEAFF
-	TRBJ2-7	TRBV27	-	TGTGCCACCGGGGGCGGACAGTCCTACGAGCAGTACTTC	CATGGGQSYEQYF
-	TRBJ2-1	TRBV5-8	-	TGTGCCAGCGGGCTCCGAGAGGGTGAGCAGTTCTTC	CASGLREGEQFF
TRBD2	TRBJ2-5	TRBV2	-	TGTGCCAGCAGTGAAATGGTAGCGGGGGGGCCAGAGACCCAGTACTTC	CASSEMVAGGPETQYF
-	TRBJ2-2	TRBV4-1	-	TGCGCCAGCAGCCAAGTTAAGGGAGTTAGGTCCGGGGAGCTGTTTTTT	CASSQVKGVRSGELFF
-	TRBJ2-1	TRBV5-1	-	TGCGCCAGCAGCTTAGGCACGGGCGGCTATGAGCAGTTCTTC	CASSLGTGGYEQFF
-	TRBJ1-1	TRBV28	-	TGTGCCAGCAGTTTATGGTCAGCCAACGTGAACACTGAAGCTTTCTTT	CASSLWSANVNTEAFF
TRBD1	TRBJ2-3	TRBV12-5	-	TGTGCTAGTGGTCACTTGGGGACAGACCCTAGCACAGATACGCAGTATTTT	CASGHLGTDPSTDTQYF
-	TRBJ1-1	TRBV28	-	TGTGCCAGCAGTTTATCTGGGCGCCCCGAAGCTTTCTTT	CASSLSGRPEAFF
-	TRBJ1-6	TRBV28	-	TGTGCCAGCAGGGCGGCTTCGAGCTCCTATAATTCACCCCTCCACTTT	CASRAASSSYNSPLHF
-	TRBJ2-7	TRBV7-2	-	TGTGCCAGCAGCGCTCCGGGGCCGGGGGAGCAGTACTTC	CASSAPGPGEQYF
TRBD1	TRBJ2-7	TRBV4-2	-	TGTGCCAGCAGCTCGACCGGGACAGCCTACGAGCAGTACTTC	CASSSTGTAYEQYF
-	TRBJ1-4	TRBV7-9	-	TGTGCCAGCAGCTTAAGGTGGGCAGGGACTCGAGAAAAACTGTTTTTT	CASSLRWAGTREKLFF
-	TRBJ2-1	TRBV7-9	-	TGTGCCAGCAGCTTAGATAAGTCGGATGAGCAGTTCTTC	CASSLDKSDEQFF
TRBD1	TRBJ2-7	TRBV10-2	-	TGCGCCAGCAGTGACGGGACAGGGGTCGAGCAGTACTTC	CASSDGTGVEQYF
TRBD1	TRBJ1-2	TRBV11-1	-	TGTGCCAGCAGCTTAGACTTGACAGGGACCTACACCTTC	CASSLDLTGTYTF
TRBD1	TRBJ1-1	TRBV30	-	TGTGCCTGGAGCACTACAGGGGGGAGTGAAGCTTTCTTT	CAWSTTGGSEAFF
TRBD1	TRBJ2-5	TRBV28	-	TGTGCCAGCAGTTCCTCATCTGCGACAGGGGTGAATGAGACCCAGTACTTC	CASSSSSATGVNETQYF
-	TRBJ1-6	TRBV19	-	TGTGCCAGTAGTCACGGGGCCGGTGGATCACCCCTCCACTTT	CASSHGAGGSPLHF